This T cell receptor beta chain appears in the sequencing data of a study of shared clonotypes between healthy human individuals. Findings and limits, study-wide: Relative to their counterparts shared across all four donors, non-shared clonotypes exhibited diminished generation probabilities.

As to this clone: What it binds is not known.

TCRdb's copy holds only in-frame clones and misses some; the assay was immunoSEQ multiplex PCR. Altogether 1.4 million to 1.5 million clones are present, around 95% being singletons, with the ten largest covering 0.95% to 1.5%. The CDR3 sequence is 18 residues long. V was pared by 7 bases and J by 3 bases, with 14 bases of the junction left unmatched. Germline loops: CDR1 ENHRY, CDR2 SYGVKD. The source material was naive CD4+ T cells sorted from blood. Subset meaning: CD45RA+ positively selected. The gene calls are TRBV10-3 and TRBJ2-6, with 8 bases aligning to TRBD2. The origin of this receptor is a man aged 25 to 40 in good health. The CDR3 region has the DNA TGTGCCATCACCCCCCAAGTGCGGGGGGCGCGTGGGGCCAACGTCCTGACTTTC. Encoded protein: CAITPQVRGARGANVLTF.